This T cell receptor (beta chain) was identified during a study of early T cells in non-severe SARS-CoV-2 infection. Study-wide context: Investigators sequenced bulk RNA drawn from unsorted whole blood, and chains remained unpaired. Study findings and constraints: VDJdb matching favored anti-spike CD8 responses, missing private and CD4 specificities.

The CDR3 totals 15 residues. Trimming left V 9 bases short and J 0 bases short, with 15 bases between. Attachment of unique molecular identifiers was made to individual cDNA molecules. TCRdb redid the calling of the 5' RACE reads with MiXCR, one entry per CDR3 protein. The table has roughly 120,000 distinct CDR3 sequences, just under 15% seen once. This clonotype was observed many times. Its antigen remains unknown. This chain uses TRBV12-3 or TRBV12-4 with TRBJ1-3; tentative D call: TRBD1 (6 bases). What was sequenced was whole blood. The TCR was taken from an adult who was a healthcare worker with PCR-confirmed SARS-CoV-2 infection or an uninfected control (not recorded which). CDR3 amino acids: CASCTGTTSGNTIYF. The DNA of the CDR3 is TGTGCCAGTTGCACCGGGACAACCTCTGGAAACACCATATATTTT.